The clone carrying this T cell receptor (beta chain) was seen once. The antigen is not known. The CDR3 spans 13 residues. Germline lookup yields CDR1 SGHTA and CDR2 FQGNSA. The V end lost 5 bases, the J end lost 4 bases, and 11 bases lay between the germline ends. Over 18 months, lack of ophthalmopathy progression marked Graves' hyperthyroidism as stable. Pregnant or lactating patients were excluded, as were those with uncontrolled infection or other autoimmune disease. Diagnosing involved the use of clinical symptoms, serum thyroxine and TRAb, thyroid ultrasound and orbital computed tomography. This specimen belongs to a study of T cells in Graves' hyperthyroidism and ophthalmopathy. RNA transcripts were the template for amplifying TCR beta CDR3 regions. Initially, a first-round RT-PCR of the TCR CDR3 employed the HTBI primer set. TCRdb fed the multiplex PCR reads into MiXCR, producing one record per CDR3 protein. There are a few hundred thousand distinct CDR3 sequences in the sample; less than 25% occur only once, and roughly 29% lies in the top ten.

Study-wide points: Ophthalmopathy was distinguished from stable hyperthyroidism by 13 V-J signatures.

The rearrangement uses TRBV7-2 and TRBJ1-1; D perhaps matches TRBD1 (5 bases). This TCR derives from a man younger than 35 with Graves' hyperthyroidism. The sequencing sample was made of blood. CDR3 sequence: CASSPQVSTEAFF. The CDR3 DNA is TGTGCCAGCAGCCCACAGGTATCCACTGAAGCTTTCTTT.